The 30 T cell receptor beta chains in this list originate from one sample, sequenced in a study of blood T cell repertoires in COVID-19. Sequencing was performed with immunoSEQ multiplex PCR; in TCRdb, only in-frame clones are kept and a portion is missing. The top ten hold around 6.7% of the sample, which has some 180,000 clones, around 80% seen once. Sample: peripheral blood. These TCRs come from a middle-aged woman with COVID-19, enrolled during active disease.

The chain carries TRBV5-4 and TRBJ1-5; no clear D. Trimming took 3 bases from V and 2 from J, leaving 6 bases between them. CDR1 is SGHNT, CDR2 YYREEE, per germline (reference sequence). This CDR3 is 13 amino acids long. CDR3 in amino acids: CASSSAGNQPQHF. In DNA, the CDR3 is TGTGCCAGCAGCTCCGCGGGCAATCAGCCCCAGCATTTT.

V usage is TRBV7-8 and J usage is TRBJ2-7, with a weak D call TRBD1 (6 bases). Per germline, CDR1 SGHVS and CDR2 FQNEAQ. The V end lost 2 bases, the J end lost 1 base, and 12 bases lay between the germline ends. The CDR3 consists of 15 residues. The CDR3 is CASSLTAGDSYEQYF. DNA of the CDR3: TGTGCCAGCAGCTTAACGGCAGGGGATTCCTACGAGCAGTACTTC.

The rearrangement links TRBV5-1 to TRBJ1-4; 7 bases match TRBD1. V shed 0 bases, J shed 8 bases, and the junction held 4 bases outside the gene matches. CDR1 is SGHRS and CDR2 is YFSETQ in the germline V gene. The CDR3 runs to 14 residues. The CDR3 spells CASSLGQGNEKLFF. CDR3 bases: TGCGCCAGCAGCTTGGGACAGGGAAACGAAAAACTGTTTTTT.

CDR3 in DNA: TGTGCCAGCAGTTACTTTGCACAGGGGATCACAGATACGCAGTATTTT. It is translated as CASSYFAQGITDTQYF. The V and J genes are TRBV6-5 and TRBJ2-3; 7 bases agree with TRBD1. Per the germline V gene, CDR1 is MNHEY and CDR2 is SVGAGI. Losses at the gene ends were 1 base for V and 2 bases for J; bases not matched to a gene: 6. The CDR3 totals 16 residues.

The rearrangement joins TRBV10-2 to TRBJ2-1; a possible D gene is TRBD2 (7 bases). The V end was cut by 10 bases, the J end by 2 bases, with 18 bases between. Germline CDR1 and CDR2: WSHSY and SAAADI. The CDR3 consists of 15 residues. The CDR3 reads CATQRGEGPYNEQFF. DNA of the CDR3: TGCGCCACCCAAAGGGGGGAGGGCCCCTACAATGAGCAGTTCTTC.

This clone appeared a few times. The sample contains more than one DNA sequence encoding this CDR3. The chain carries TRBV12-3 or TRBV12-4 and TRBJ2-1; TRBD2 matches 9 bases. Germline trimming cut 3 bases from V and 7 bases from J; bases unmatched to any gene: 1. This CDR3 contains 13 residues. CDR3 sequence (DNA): TGTGCCAGCAGTTTGGCGGGAGGGAATGAGCAGTTCTTC. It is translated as CASSLAGGNEQFF.

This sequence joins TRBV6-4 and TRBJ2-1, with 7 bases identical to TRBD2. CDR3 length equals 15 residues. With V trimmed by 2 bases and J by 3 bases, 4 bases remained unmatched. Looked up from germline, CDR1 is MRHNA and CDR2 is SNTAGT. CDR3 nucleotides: TGTGCCAGCAGTGACCCGCGGGAGTTCTACAATGAGCAGTTCTTC. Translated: CASSDPREFYNEQFF.

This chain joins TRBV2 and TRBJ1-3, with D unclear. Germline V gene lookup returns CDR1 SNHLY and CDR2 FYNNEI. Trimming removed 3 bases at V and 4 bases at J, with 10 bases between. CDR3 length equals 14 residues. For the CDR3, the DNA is TGTGCCAGCAGTGACTTAACGGGAGGAAACACCATATATTTT. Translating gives CASSDLTGGNTIYF.

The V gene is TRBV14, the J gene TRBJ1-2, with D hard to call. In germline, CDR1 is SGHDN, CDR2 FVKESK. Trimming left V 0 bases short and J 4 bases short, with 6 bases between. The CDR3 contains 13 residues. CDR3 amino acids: CASSQDTGYGYTF. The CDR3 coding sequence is TGTGCCAGCAGCCAAGATACCGGCTATGGCTACACCTTC. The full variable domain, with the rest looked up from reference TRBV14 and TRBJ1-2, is EAGVTQFPSHSVIEKGQTVTLRCDPISGHDNLYWYRRVMGKEIKFLLHFVKESKQDESGMPNNRFLAERTGGTYSTLKVQPAELEDSGVYFCASSQDTGYGYTFGSGTRLTVV.

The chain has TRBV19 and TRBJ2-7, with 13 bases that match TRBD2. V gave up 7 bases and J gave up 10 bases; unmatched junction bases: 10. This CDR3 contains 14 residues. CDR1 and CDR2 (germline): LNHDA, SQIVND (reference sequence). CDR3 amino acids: CASNSPGLAGSQYF. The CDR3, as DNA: TGTGCCAGTAACAGTCCGGGACTAGCGGGAAGTCAGTACTTC.

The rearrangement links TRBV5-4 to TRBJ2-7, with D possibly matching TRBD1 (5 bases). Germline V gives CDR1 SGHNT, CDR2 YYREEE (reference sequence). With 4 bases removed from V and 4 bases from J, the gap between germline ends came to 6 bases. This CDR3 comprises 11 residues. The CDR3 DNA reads TGTGCCAGCAGCGCAGGGTACGAGCAGTACTTC. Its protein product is CASSAGYEQYF.

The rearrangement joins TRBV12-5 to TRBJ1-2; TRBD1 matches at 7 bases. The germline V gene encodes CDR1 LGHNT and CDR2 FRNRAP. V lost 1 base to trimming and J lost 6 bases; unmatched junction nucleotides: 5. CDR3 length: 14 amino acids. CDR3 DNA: TGTGCTAGTGGTTTGGACAGGGGCGTTAATGGCTACACCTTC. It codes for CASGLDRGVNGYTF.

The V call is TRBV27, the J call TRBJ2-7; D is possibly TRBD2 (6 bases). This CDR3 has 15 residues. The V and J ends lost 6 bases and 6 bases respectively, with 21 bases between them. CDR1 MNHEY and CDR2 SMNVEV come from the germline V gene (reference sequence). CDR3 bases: TGTGCCAGCAGAACTGGGGGGTGGTTGGGACTCGAGCAGTACTTC. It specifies CASRTGGWLGLEQYF.

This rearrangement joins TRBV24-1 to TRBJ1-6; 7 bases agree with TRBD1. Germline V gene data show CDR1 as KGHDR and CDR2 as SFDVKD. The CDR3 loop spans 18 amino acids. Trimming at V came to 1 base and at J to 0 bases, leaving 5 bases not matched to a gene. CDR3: CATSDFGDSSSYNSPLHF. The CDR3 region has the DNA TGTGCCACCAGTGATTTTGGGGACAGCAGCTCCTATAATTCACCCCTCCACTTT.

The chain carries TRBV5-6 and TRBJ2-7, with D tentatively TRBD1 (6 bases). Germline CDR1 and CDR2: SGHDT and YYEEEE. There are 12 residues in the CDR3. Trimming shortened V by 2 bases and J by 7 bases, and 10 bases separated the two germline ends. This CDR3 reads CASSLQGDEQYF. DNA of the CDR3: TGTGCCAGCAGCTTACAGGGCGATGAGCAGTACTTC. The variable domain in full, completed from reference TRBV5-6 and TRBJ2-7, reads DAGVTQSPTHLIKTRGQQVTLRCSPKSGHDTVSWYQQALGQGPQFIFQYYEEEERQRGNFPDRFSGHQFPNYSSELNVNALLLGDSALYLCASSLQGDEQYFGPGTRLTVT.

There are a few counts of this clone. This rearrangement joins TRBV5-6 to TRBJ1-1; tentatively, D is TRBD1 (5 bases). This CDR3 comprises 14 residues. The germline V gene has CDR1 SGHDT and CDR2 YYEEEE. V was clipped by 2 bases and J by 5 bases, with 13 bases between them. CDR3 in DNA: TGTGCCAGCAGCTTAGGGGCCCCGAGAACTGAAGCTTTCTTT. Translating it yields CASSLGAPRTEAFF.

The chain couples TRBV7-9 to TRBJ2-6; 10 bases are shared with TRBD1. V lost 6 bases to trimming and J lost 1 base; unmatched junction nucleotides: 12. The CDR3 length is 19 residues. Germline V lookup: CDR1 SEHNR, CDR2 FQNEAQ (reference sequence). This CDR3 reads CASRHRPSDRGSGANVLTF. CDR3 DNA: TGTGCCAGCAGACACCGTCCGTCGGACAGGGGGTCTGGGGCCAACGTCCTGACTTTC.

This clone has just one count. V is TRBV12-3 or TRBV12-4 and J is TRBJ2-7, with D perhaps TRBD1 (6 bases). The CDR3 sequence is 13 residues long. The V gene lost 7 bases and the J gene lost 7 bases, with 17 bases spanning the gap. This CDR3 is CASKNQGQQEQYF. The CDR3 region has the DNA TGTGCCAGCAAAAATCAGGGGCAGCAAGAGCAGTACTTC.

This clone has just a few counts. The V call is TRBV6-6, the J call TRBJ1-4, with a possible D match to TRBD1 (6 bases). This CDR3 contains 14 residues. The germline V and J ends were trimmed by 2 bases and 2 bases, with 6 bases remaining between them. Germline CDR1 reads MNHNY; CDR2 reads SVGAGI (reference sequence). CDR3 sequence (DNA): TGTGCCAGCAGTTACACAGGGACTAATGAAAAACTGTTTTTT. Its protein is CASSYTGTNEKLFF.

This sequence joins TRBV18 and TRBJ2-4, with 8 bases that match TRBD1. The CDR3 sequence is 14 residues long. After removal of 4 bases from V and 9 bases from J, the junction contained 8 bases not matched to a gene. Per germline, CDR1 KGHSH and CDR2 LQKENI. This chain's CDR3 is CASSLKQGEGIQYF. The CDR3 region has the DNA TGTGCCAGCTCACTGAAACAGGGGGAAGGCATTCAGTACTTC.

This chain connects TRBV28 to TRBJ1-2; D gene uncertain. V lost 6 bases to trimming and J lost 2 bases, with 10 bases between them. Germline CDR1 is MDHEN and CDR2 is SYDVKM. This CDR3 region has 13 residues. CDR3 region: CASRAGVNYGYTF. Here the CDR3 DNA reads TGTGCCAGCAGGGCCGGAGTCAACTATGGCTACACCTTC.

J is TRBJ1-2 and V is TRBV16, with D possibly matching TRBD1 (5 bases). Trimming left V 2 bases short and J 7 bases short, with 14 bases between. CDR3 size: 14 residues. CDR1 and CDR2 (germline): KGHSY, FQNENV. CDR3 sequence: CASSQVVREGGYTF. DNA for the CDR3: TGTGCCAGCAGCCAAGTGGTCAGGGAAGGTGGCTACACCTTC.

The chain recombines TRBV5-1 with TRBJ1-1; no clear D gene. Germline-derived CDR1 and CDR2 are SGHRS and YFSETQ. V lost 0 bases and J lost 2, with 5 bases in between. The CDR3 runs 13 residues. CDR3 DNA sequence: TGCGCCAGCAGCTTGGGAACAAACACTGAAGCTTTCTTT. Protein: CASSLGTNTEAFF.

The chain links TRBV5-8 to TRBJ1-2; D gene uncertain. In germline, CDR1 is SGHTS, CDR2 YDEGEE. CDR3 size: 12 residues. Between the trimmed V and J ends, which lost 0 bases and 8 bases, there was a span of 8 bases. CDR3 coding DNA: TGTGCCAGCAGCTTGGAGTCAGTCGGCTACACCTTC. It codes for CASSLESVGYTF.

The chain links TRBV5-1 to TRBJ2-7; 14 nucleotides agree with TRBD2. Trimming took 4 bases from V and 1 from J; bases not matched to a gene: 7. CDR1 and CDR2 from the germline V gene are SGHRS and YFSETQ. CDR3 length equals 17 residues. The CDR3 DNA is TGCGCCAGCAGCGAGGGACTAGCGGGAGTATGGTCCTACGAGCAGTACTTC. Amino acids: CASSEGLAGVWSYEQYF.

The chain's CDR3 is CATSTHGQGLFGLGYEQYF. Written as DNA, the CDR3 is TGTGCCACCTCCACCCACGGGCAGGGGTTGTTTGGTTTGGGGTACGAGCAGTACTTC. This chain connects TRBV19 to TRBJ2-7; tentatively, D is TRBD1 (6 bases). The germline gives CDR1 LNHDA, CDR2 SQIVND (reference sequence). CDR3 size: 19 residues. The germline V and J ends were trimmed by 10 bases and 4 bases, with 35 bases remaining between them.

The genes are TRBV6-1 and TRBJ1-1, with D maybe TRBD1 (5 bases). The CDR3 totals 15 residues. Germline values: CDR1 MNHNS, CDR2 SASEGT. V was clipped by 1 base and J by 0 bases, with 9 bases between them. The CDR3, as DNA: TGTGCCAGCAGTGAAGATGCAGGGTTGAACACTGAAGCTTTCTTT. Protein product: CASSEDAGLNTEAFF.

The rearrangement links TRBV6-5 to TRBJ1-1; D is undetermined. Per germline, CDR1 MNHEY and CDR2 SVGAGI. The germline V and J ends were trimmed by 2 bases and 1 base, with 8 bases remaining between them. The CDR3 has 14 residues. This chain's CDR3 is CASSYQQANTEAFF. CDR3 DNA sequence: TGTGCCAGCAGTTACCAGCAGGCGAACACTGAAGCTTTCTTT.

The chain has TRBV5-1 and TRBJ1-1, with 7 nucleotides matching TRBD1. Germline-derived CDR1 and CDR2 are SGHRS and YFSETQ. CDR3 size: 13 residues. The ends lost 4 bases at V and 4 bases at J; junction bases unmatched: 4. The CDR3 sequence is CASSDRASTEAFF. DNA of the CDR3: TGCGCCAGCAGCGACAGGGCGTCCACTGAAGCTTTCTTT.

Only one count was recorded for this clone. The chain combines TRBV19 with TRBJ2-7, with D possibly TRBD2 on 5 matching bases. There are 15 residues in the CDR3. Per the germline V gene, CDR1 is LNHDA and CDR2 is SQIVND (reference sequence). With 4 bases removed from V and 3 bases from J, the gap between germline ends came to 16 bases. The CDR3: CASSTQPGGHYEQYF. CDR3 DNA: TGTGCCAGTAGTACGCAGCCCGGCGGGCACTACGAGCAGTACTTC.